The 25 T cell receptor beta chains below come from one sample, sequenced in a study of technical replicates of blood from several donors. Profiling relied on immunoSEQ multiplex PCR, and the TCRdb table lists in-frame clones only, not all of them. The top ten clones hold less than 0.35% of a sample with some 77,000 clones, approximately 96% of them seen once. Source material: T cells isolated from PBMCs. Every receptor here comes from a human donor in good health.

The rearrangement links TRBV27 to TRBJ2-6; D is unresolved. The V and J ends lost 6 bases and 4 bases respectively, with 7 bases between them. The germline V gene encodes CDR1 MNHEY and CDR2 SMNVEV (reference sequence). The CDR3 consists of 13 residues. CDR3: CASSKQGANVLTF. The CDR3 region has the DNA TGTGCCAGCAGCAAACAGGGGGCCAACGTCCTGACTTTC.

The V gene is TRBV6-1, the J gene TRBJ2-1, with D tentatively TRBD1 (5 bases). The CDR3 contains 13 residues. Germline V gene data show CDR1 as MNHNS and CDR2 as SASEGT. V shed 2 bases and J shed 10 bases, with 12 bases lying between them. CDR3 protein: CASSEMSSGEQFF. For the CDR3, the DNA is TGTGCCAGCAGTGAAATGTCTTCAGGGGAGCAGTTCTTC.

The chain couples TRBV29-1 to TRBJ2-3; no clear D. Germline CDR1 is SQVTM and CDR2 is ANQGSEA. Trimming stripped 6 bases from V and 4 bases from J, with 14 bases between. This CDR3 comprises 13 residues. This chain's CDR3 is CSVFTPRSDTQYF. The DNA of the CDR3 is TGCAGCGTCTTTACCCCGCGTTCAGATACGCAGTATTTT.

V and J are TRBV7-2 and TRBJ2-1; possible D gene TRBD1, 5 bases. Trimming left V 0 bases short and J 4 bases short, with 13 bases between. CDR3 length: 16 residues. Germline loops: CDR1 SGHTA, CDR2 FQGNSA. The CDR3 region has the DNA TGTGCCAGCAGCTTAGCGGCGCCAGGGATATACAATGAGCAGTTCTTC. This encodes CASSLAAPGIYNEQFF.

The V and J genes are TRBV9 and TRBJ1-5; 10 nucleotides line up with TRBD1. The CDR3 totals 14 residues. Per germline, CDR1 SGDLS and CDR2 YYNGEE. The V gene end was trimmed by 2 bases and the J gene end by 6 bases; junction bases not matched to a gene: 2. CDR3 DNA sequence: TGTGCCAGCAGCGTGGGACAGGGGCCTCAGCCCCAGCATTTT. Encoded protein: CASSVGQGPQPQHF.

This chain connects TRBV5-1 to TRBJ2-7; D possibly corresponds to TRBD2 (6 bases). Trimming pared 4 bases from V and 3 bases from J, leaving 11 bases between. Germline assignment: CDR1 SGHRS and CDR2 YFSETQ. The CDR3 contains 13 residues. The CDR3 region has the DNA TGCGCCAGCAGCCTGGACTATGGCTACGAGCAGTACTTC. This translates into CASSLDYGYEQYF.

This clone was detected a few times. The chain links TRBV11-2 to TRBJ2-4, with 7 nucleotides matching TRBD1. V lost 3 bases and J lost 1; bases outside the gene matches: 3. Looked up from germline, CDR1 is SGHAT and CDR2 is FQNNGV. This CDR3 is 15 amino acids long. CDR3 sequence reads: CASSFQGVAKNIQYF. The CDR3 bases are TGTGCCAGCAGCTTTCAGGGGGTCGCCAAAAACATTCAGTACTTC.

This chain connects TRBV28 to TRBJ2-7; possibly TRBD1 for D (5 bases). This CDR3 is 15 amino acids long. Germline lookup yields CDR1 MDHEN and CDR2 SYDVKM. V was pared by 5 bases and J by 4 bases, with 18 bases between. The DNA of the CDR3 is TGTGCCAGCAGTCCCGACAGCCCCAGGGCATACGAGCAGTACTTC. This sequence encodes CASSPDSPRAYEQYF.

The chain carries TRBV7-3 and TRBJ1-1, with unresolved D. Trimming took off 6 bases at V and 0 bases at J, with 14 bases between the two ends. The germline CDR1 and CDR2 sequences are SGHTA and FQGTGA. The CDR3 covers 15 residues. CDR3 loop: CASRLAVTLNTEAFF. The DNA for the CDR3 is TGTGCCAGCAGGTTGGCCGTTACCTTGAACACTGAAGCTTTCTTT.

V usage is TRBV10-3 and J usage is TRBJ2-2, with 10 bases fitting TRBD1. Germline assignment: CDR1 ENHRY and CDR2 SYGVKD. The CDR3 has 17 amino acids. The J segment lost 0 bases and the V segment lost 10 bases, leaving 11 bases of the junction unmatched. This CDR3 reads CATTGTGVTTNTGELFF. The DNA of the CDR3 is TGTGCCACAACCGGGACAGGGGTTACCACGAACACCGGGGAGCTGTTTTTT.

The J gene is TRBJ1-1, the V gene TRBV13; D gene uncertain. In germline, CDR1 is PRHDT, CDR2 FYEKMQ (reference sequence). This CDR3 has 14 residues. Deletions cut 1 base from V and 6 bases from J, with 12 bases between. The CDR3 DNA reads as TGTGCCAGCAGCTTAGAGCGAGGCGGCGCTGAAGCTTTCTTT. It encodes CASSLERGGAEAFF.

With respect to this clone: Germline and junction disagree at one end, which may indicate a read error. The chain recombines TRBV7-9 with TRBJ1-1; D is ambiguous. The CDR3 covers 13 residues. Germline loops: CDR1 SEHNR, CDR2 FQNEAQ (reference sequence). CDR3 amino acids: CASSPVLNTEAFF. The CDR3 bases are TGTGCCAGCAGCCCGGTCCTGAATACTGAAGCTTTCTTT.

J is TRBJ2-7 and V is TRBV4-2, with a weak D call TRBD1 (6 bases). CDR1 LGHNA and CDR2 YNFKEQ come from the germline V gene. The CDR3 runs to 13 residues. Trimming stripped 4 bases from V and 1 base from J, with 8 bases between. For the CDR3, the DNA is TGTGCCAGCAGCCGAACAGGGTCCTACGAGCAGTACTTC. Protein product: CASSRTGSYEQYF.

V gene TRBV10-2 combines with J gene TRBJ1-1; 8 bases map to TRBD1. The J segment lost 5 bases and the V segment lost 7 bases, leaving 9 bases of the junction unmatched. Germline values: CDR1 WSHSY, CDR2 SAAADI. This CDR3 region has 14 residues. CDR3 sequence reads: CASISDRAGTEAFF. The CDR3 DNA is TGCGCCAGCATCTCGGACAGGGCGGGAACTGAAGCTTTCTTT.

V usage is TRBV7-8 and J usage is TRBJ2-1; 7 bases fit TRBD2. With V trimmed by 3 bases and J by 4 bases, 9 bases remained unmatched. CDR3 length: 16 residues. Germline V gene sequence: CDR1 SGHVS, CDR2 FQNEAQ. The DNA of the CDR3 is TGTGCCAGCAGCTTTTTCGCGGGAGAGGGGTACAATGAGCAGTTCTTC. Residues: CASSFFAGEGYNEQFF.

V gene TRBV21-1 combines with J gene TRBJ1-4. TRBV21-1 is annotated as a pseudogene. The CDR3 length is 13 residues. The CDR3 sequence is CASSRSGNEKLFF. The CDR3 bases are TGTGCCAGCAGCCGAAGCGGTAATGAAAAACTGTTTTTT.

The J gene is TRBJ1-1, the V gene TRBV2, with D maybe TRBD1 (5 bases). Trimming left V 9 bases short and J 0 bases short, with 11 bases between. The V gene's germline CDR1 is SNHLY and CDR2 FYNNEI. The CDR3 runs 13 residues. CDR3 nucleotide sequence: TGTGCCAGAGCTAAGGGGATGAACACTGAAGCTTTCTTT. Translation gives CARAKGMNTEAFF.

The rearrangement joins TRBV28 to TRBJ1-5; the D is unclear. V dropped 1 base and J dropped 5 bases, with 9 bases sitting between them. Germline V gene sequence: CDR1 MDHEN, CDR2 SYDVKM. CDR3 length equals 14 residues. In nucleotides, the CDR3 is TGTGCCAGCAGTTTATTGCTCGGGGATCAGCCCCAGCATTTT. Protein sequence: CASSLLLGDQPQHF.

This clone came up once. The chain has TRBV23-1 and TRBJ2-2; no clear D. TRBV23-1 is annotated as an ORF whose role is uncertain. The ends were cut back, 7 bases at V and 5 bases at J, with 8 bases in the middle. The CDR3 covers 12 residues. This CDR3 reads CASTRQTGELFF. For the CDR3, the DNA is TGCGCCAGCACCAGGCAAACCGGGGAGCTGTTTTTT.

The chain recombines TRBV10-3 with TRBJ2-5; a weak D match, TRBD1 (5 bases). V lost 4 bases and J lost 3, with 21 bases in between. The CDR3 loop spans 17 amino acids. Germline V gene sequence: CDR1 ENHRY, CDR2 SYGVKD. The CDR3 DNA reads TGTGCCATCAGTGGGCCGGTTGGGGCATTCCCCGAAGAGACCCAGTACTTC. Protein sequence: CAISGPVGAFPEETQYF.

This chain links TRBV9 with TRBJ1-1, with D tentatively TRBD1 (6 bases). V lost 3 bases and J lost 0, with 15 bases in between. The CDR3 extends over 16 amino acids. Germline V gene data show CDR1 as SGDLS and CDR2 as YYNGEE. The CDR3 spells CASSAILQGLNTEAFF. CDR3 DNA: TGTGCCAGCAGCGCCATCTTACAGGGTCTGAACACTGAAGCTTTCTTT.

This clone was observed a single time. The chain couples TRBV9 to TRBJ1-1, with D tentatively TRBD1 (6 bases). Trimming removed 3 bases at V and 4 bases at J, with 13 bases between. The CDR3 runs to 14 residues. CDR1 is SGDLS and CDR2 is YYNGEE in the germline V gene. The CDR3 reads CASSALQGPTEAFF. In DNA form, the CDR3 reads TGTGCCAGCAGCGCCCTACAGGGCCCCACTGAAGCTTTCTTT.

The chain combines TRBV5-4 with TRBJ1-3, with D possibly being TRBD1 (6 bases). Trimming stripped 2 bases from V and 3 bases from J, with 12 bases between. The CDR3 is 15 amino acids. The germline CDR1 and CDR2 sequences are SGHNT and YYREEE (reference sequence). The DNA for the CDR3 is TGTGCCAGCAGCTTAAAGGGGGAAGGTGGAAACACCATATATTTT. This encodes CASSLKGEGGNTIYF.

This sequence joins TRBV6-1 and TRBJ2-7, with D uncertain. Per the germline V gene, CDR1 is MNHNS and CDR2 is SASEGT. V was trimmed by 7 bases and J by 2 bases, leaving 9 bases between them. The CDR3 covers 12 residues. DNA of the CDR3: TGTGCCAGCATTCTAACCCCCTACGAGCAGTACTTC. Its translation is CASILTPYEQYF.

The rearrangement links TRBV28 to TRBJ1-4; no firm D call. V shed 10 bases and J shed 4 bases, with 7 bases lying between them. Germline CDR1 is MDHEN and CDR2 is SYDVKM. The length of the CDR3 is 11 residues. CDR3 loop: CAIRGNEKLFF. For the CDR3, the DNA is TGTGCCATACGAGGTAATGAAAAACTGTTTTTT.